Following are 17 T cell receptor beta chains from one sample sequenced in a study of HIV-infected patients and healthy controls. MiXCR, run by TCRdb on the 5' RACE reads, gives a single entry per CDR3 protein. Of 60,000 to 75,000 distinct CDR3 sequences in the sample, roughly a sixth were seen once. The sample consisted of CD4+ T cells from blood. The receptors derive from a human donor in good health.

V usage is TRBV30 and J usage is TRBJ1-3; tentative D call: TRBD1 (5 bases). The length of the CDR3 is 14 residues. V was cut by 7 bases and J by 0 bases, with 13 bases left in between. CDR1 and CDR2 from the germline V gene are GTSNPN and SVGIG (reference sequence). The CDR3 region is CASTGRPSGNTIYF. The CDR3 region has the DNA TGTGCCTCGACGGGACGCCCCTCTGGAAACACCATATATTTT. The whole variable domain, filled in from reference TRBV30 and TRBJ1-3, reads SQTIHQWPATLVQPVGSPLSLECTVEGTSNPNLYWYRQAAGRGLQLLFYSVGIGQISSEVPQNLSASRPQDRQFILSSKKLLLSDSGFYLCASTGRPSGNTIYFGEGSWLTVV.

This clonotype was counted at least ten times. The J gene is TRBJ2-5, the V gene TRBV7-2; D could derive from TRBD1 or TRBD2 (5 bases each). The germline V gene encodes CDR1 SGHTA and CDR2 FQGNSA. V shed 5 bases and J shed 5 bases, with 15 bases lying between them. The length of the CDR3 is 14 residues. The DNA of the CDR3 is TGTGCCAGCAGCGCTACGGGGCTCACTGAGACCCAGTACTTC. Its translation: CASSATGLTETQYF.

The chain employs TRBV7-6 and TRBJ2-3; a possible D gene is TRBD2 (6 bases). CDR3 length: 13 amino acids. V shed 5 bases and J shed 6 bases, with 12 bases lying between them. CDR1 and CDR2 (germline): SGHVS, FNYEAQ. CDR3 sequence: CASSPRDFDTQYF. CDR3 nucleotide sequence: TGTGCCAGCAGCCCCCGGGACTTTGATACGCAGTATTTT.

This clonotype occurred many times. This sequence joins TRBV20-1 and TRBJ1-2; 8 nucleotides line up with TRBD1. V lost 5 bases and J lost 4; bases outside the gene matches: 6. This CDR3 has 13 residues. The germline gives CDR1 DFQATT, CDR2 SNEGSKA (reference sequence). The CDR3 is CSAYTDRGYGYTF. CDR3 nucleotide sequence: TGCAGTGCTTATACCGACAGGGGCTATGGCTACACCTTC.

This clonotype occurred many times. The chain has TRBV5-4 and TRBJ2-3, with D perhaps matching TRBD2 (6 bases). The CDR3 is 15 residues long. Trimming pared 4 bases from V and 1 base from J, leaving 13 bases between. Germline V gene sequence: CDR1 SGHNT, CDR2 YYREEE (reference sequence). The CDR3 nucleotides read TGTGCCAGCAGCCTGGCGTCTAGCGGCACAGATACGCAGTATTTT. This translates into CASSLASSGTDTQYF.

V and J are TRBV12-3 or TRBV12-4 and TRBJ2-4; the match to TRBD2 covers 9 bases. This CDR3 comprises 19 residues. With 2 bases clipped from V and 0 bases from J, the junction kept 11 bases outside the gene matches. The CDR3 spells CASSLSLATSGLAKNIQYF. DNA of the CDR3: TGTGCCAGCAGTTTAAGTTTGGCGACTAGCGGATTAGCCAAAAACATTCAGTACTTC.

In its sample, this clonotype was seen many times. The rearrangement joins TRBV25-1 to TRBJ2-1; TRBD2 agrees at 12 bases. Germline CDR1 MGHDK, CDR2 SYGVNS. The V segment lost 5 bases and the J segment 6 bases; nucleotides outside the gene matches: 11. The CDR3 sequence is 17 residues long. Written as DNA, the CDR3 is TGTGCCAGCAGTCCCGCTCGAGGGACTAGCGGGTTCAATGAGCAGTTCTTC. Protein sequence: CASSPARGTSGFNEQFF. The full variable domain, completed using reference TRBV25-1 and TRBJ2-1, is EADIYQTPRYLVIGTGKKITLECSQTMGHDKMYWYQQDPGMELHLIHYSYGVNSTEKGDLSSESTVSRIRTEHFPLTLESARPSHTSQYLCASSPARGTSGFNEQFFGPGTRLTVL.

This clonotype was seen a single time. The chain links TRBV19 to TRBJ1-2; D is unresolved. V shed 2 bases and J shed 4 bases, with 11 bases lying between them. Per the germline V gene, CDR1 is LNHDA and CDR2 is SQIVND (reference sequence). CDR3 length: 14 residues. The CDR3 DNA is TGTGCCAGTAGTATAACGGAACCCATCTATGGCTACACCTTC. It encodes CASSITEPIYGYTF.

This clonotype was recorded many times. The V gene is TRBV28, the J gene TRBJ1-2; no reliable D call. The V end lost 6 bases, the J end lost 4 bases, and 18 bases lay between the germline ends. CDR1 is MDHEN and CDR2 is SYDVKM in the germline V gene. The CDR3 extends over 15 amino acids. CDR3 loop: CASSRGPSPRYGYTF. The CDR3, as DNA: TGTGCCAGCAGCCGGGGTCCATCACCCCGCTATGGCTACACCTTC.

The chain couples TRBV4-3 to TRBJ1-2; D ambiguous. Trimming took off 0 bases at V and 0 bases at J, with 8 bases between the two ends. Germline V gene lookup returns CDR1 LGHNA and CDR2 YSLEER. The CDR3 covers 15 residues. The CDR3 DNA is TGCGCCAGCAGCCAAGATCCGGCAGCTAACTATGGCTACACCTTC. This translates into CASSQDPAANYGYTF.

This clonotype was detected ten times or more. The genes are TRBV6-2 or TRBV6-3 and TRBJ1-5; 8 bases line up with TRBD1. CDR1 MNHEY and CDR2 SVGEGT come from the germline V gene. The CDR3 is made up of 13 amino acids. V dropped 10 bases and J dropped 11; count of bases not matched to a gene: 13. CDR3 nucleotides: TGTGCCACAAACCCGGACAGGGCCGGGTCCCAGCATTTT. It is translated as CATNPDRAGSQHF.

The J gene is TRBJ2-7, the V gene TRBV7-3; 13 nucleotides line up with TRBD2. Trimming cost V 9 bases and J 3 bases; bases outside gene matches: 8. Germline values: CDR1 SGHTA, CDR2 FQGTGA. CDR3 length: 15 residues. Written as DNA, the CDR3 is TGTGCCAGACGTGCGACTAGCGGGAGGATCTACGAGCAGTACTTC. Translation gives CARRATSGRIYEQYF.

This clonotype was counted at least ten times. The gene calls are TRBV7-9 and TRBJ2-7, with TRBD1 identical over 10 bases. Germline V gives CDR1 SEHNR, CDR2 FQNEAQ (reference sequence). The CDR3 contains 14 residues. V was pared by 4 bases and J by 5 bases, with 5 bases of the junction left unmatched. The CDR3 is CASSSGQGVDEQYF. As DNA, the CDR3 is TGTGCCAGCAGCTCCGGACAGGGGGTAGACGAGCAGTACTTC.

V gene TRBV19 combines with J gene TRBJ2-3; a possible D gene is TRBD1 (6 bases). The germline V and J ends were trimmed by 5 bases and 2 bases, with 11 bases remaining between them. Germline V gene sequence: CDR1 LNHDA, CDR2 SQIVND (reference sequence). This CDR3 contains 14 residues. CDR3 in amino acids: CASSRDTVTDTQYF. In nucleotides, the CDR3 is TGTGCCAGTAGTCGGGACACCGTCACAGATACGCAGTATTTT. The full variable domain, with the rest looked up from reference TRBV19 and TRBJ2-3, is DGGITQSPKYLFRKEGQNVTLSCEQNLNHDAMYWYRQDPGQGLRLIYYSQIVNDFQKGDIAEGYSVSREKKESFPLTVTSAQKNPTAFYLCASSRDTVTDTQYFGPGTRLTVL.

This clonotype was picked up many times. The chain joins TRBV7-3 to TRBJ2-3; TRBD2 agrees at 13 bases. This CDR3 is 16 amino acids long. After removal of 4 bases from V and 5 bases from J, the junction contained 6 bases not matched to a gene. CDR1 is SGHTA and CDR2 is FQGTGA in the germline V gene. The CDR3 protein is CASSSSTSGGRDTQYF. For the CDR3, the DNA is TGTGCCAGCAGCTCGTCGACTAGCGGGGGGCGAGATACGCAGTATTTT. The full variable domain, its missing parts supplied by reference TRBV7-3 and TRBJ2-3, is GAGVSQTPSNKVTEKGKYVELRCDPISGHTALYWYRQSLGQGPEFLIYFQGTGAADDSGLPNDRFFAVRPEGSVSTLKIQRTERGDSAVYLCASSSSTSGGRDTQYFGPGTRLTVL.

This chain links TRBV5-8 with TRBJ2-1, with 7 bases identical to TRBD2. Per germline, CDR1 SGHTS and CDR2 YDEGEE. The CDR3 consists of 15 residues. After removal of 7 bases from V and 0 bases from J, the junction contained 7 bases not matched to a gene. DNA for the CDR3: TGTGCCAGCTTAGCGGGCCGTAGCTCCTACAATGAGCAGTTCTTC. As protein: CASLAGRSSYNEQFF. Full variable domain (rest looked up from reference TRBV5-8 and TRBJ2-1): EAGVTQSPTHLIKTRGQQATLRCSPISGHTSVYWYQQALGLGLQFLLWYDEGEERNRGNFPPRFSGRQFPNYSSELNVNALELEDSALYLCASLAGRSSYNEQFFGPGTRLTVL.

This clonotype was detected many times. This chain uses TRBV3-1 with TRBJ1-2; possibly TRBD1 for D (5 bases). V was shortened by 4 bases and J by 8 bases, with 17 bases between the two germline ends. The CDR3 consists of 14 residues. Germline V gene data show CDR1 as LGHDT and CDR2 as YNNKEL (reference sequence). CDR3 sequence (DNA): TGTGCCAGCAGCCTCGGCGCAGGGTCGGAAGGCTACACCTTC. This sequence encodes CASSLGAGSEGYTF.